This T cell receptor (beta chain) was captured in a study of blood T cell repertoires in COVID-19. Study as a whole: Collection of acute and convalescent COVID-19 samples took place in the United States, Italy and Spain.

In Seattle, patients joined the study during active infection and were tracked longitudinally. Germline-derived CDR1 and CDR2 are SGHTA and FQGNSA. The CDR3 extends over 15 amino acids. Trimming removed 2 bases from V and 3 bases from J, with 13 bases in between. How the authors handled the data: Scientists estimated how many nucleated cells there were by amplifying reference gene primers. Clones were read by immunoSEQ multiplex PCR, and TCRdb kept only the in-frame ones, dropping some. From that table come the V and J calls and clone size; the DNA was used to work out D and trimming. The table includes about 250,000 clones, about 83% detected once.

The receptor comes from a woman at least 80 years old with COVID-19, enrolled during active disease. The chain employs TRBV7-2 and TRBJ1-1; perhaps TRBD1 as D (5 bases). The sample taken for sequencing was peripheral blood. CDR3 region: CASSLLEGADTEAFF. CDR3 sequence (DNA): TGTGCCAGCAGCTTACTTGAAGGGGCGGACACTGAAGCTTTCTTT.